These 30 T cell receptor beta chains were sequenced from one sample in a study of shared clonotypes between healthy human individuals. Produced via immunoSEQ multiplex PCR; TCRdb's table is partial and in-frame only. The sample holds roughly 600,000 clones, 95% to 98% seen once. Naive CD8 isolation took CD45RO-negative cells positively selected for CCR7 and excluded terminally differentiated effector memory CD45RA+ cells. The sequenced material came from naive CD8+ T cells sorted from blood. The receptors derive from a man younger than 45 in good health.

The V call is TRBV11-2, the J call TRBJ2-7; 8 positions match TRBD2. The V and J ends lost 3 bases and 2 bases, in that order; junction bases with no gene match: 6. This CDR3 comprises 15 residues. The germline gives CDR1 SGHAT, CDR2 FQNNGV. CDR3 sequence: CASSFELAGTYEQYF. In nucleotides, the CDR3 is TGTGCCAGCAGCTTCGAATTAGCGGGAACCTACGAGCAGTACTTC.

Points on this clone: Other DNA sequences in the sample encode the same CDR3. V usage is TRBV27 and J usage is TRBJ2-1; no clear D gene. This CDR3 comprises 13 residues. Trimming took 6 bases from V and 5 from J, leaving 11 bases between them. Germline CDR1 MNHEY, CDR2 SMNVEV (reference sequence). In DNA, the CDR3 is TGTGCCAGCAGCCTCAGCAGGAACAATGAGCAGTTCTTC. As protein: CASSLSRNNEQFF.

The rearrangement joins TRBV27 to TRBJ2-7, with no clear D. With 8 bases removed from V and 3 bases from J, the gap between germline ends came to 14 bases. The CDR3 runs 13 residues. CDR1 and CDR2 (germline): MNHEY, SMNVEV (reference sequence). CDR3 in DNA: TGTGCCAGCGGCGAGATGGGAAACTACGAGCAGTACTTC. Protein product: CASGEMGNYEQYF.

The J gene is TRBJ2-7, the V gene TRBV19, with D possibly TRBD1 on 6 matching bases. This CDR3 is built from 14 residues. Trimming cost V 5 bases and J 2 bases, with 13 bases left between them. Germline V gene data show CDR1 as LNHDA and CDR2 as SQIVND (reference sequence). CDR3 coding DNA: TGTGCCAGTAGTTGGGGGCCAGGGGCCTACGAGCAGTACTTC. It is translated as CASSWGPGAYEQYF.

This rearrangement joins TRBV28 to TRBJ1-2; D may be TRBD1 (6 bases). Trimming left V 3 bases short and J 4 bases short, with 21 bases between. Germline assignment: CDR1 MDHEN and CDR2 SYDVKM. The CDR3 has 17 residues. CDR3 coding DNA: TGTGCCAGCAGTTTTATCCTGGATAGGGGGGGAGGCTATGGCTACACCTTC. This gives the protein CASSFILDRGGGYGYTF.

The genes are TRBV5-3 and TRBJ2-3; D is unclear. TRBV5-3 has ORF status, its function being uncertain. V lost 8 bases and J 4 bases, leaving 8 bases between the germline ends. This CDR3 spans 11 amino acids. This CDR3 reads CASIWADTQYF. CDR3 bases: TGTGCCAGCATTTGGGCAGATACGCAGTATTTT.

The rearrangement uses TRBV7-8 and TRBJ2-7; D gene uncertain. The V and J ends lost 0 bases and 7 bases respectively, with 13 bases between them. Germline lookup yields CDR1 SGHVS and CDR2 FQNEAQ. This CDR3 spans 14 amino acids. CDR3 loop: CASSLAWTLGEQYF. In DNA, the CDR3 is TGTGCCAGCAGCTTAGCTTGGACCCTCGGTGAGCAGTACTTC.

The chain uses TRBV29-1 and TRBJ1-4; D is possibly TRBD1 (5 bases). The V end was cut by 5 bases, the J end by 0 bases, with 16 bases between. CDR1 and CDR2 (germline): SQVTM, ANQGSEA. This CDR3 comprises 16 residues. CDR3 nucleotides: TGCAGCGTTCTGCAGGGAGTCCCCCCAACTAATGAAAAACTGTTTTTT. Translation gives CSVLQGVPPTNEKLFF.

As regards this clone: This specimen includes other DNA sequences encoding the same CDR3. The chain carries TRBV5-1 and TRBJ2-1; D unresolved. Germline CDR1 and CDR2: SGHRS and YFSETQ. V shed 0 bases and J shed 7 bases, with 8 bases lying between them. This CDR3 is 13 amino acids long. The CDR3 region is CASSLVRYNEQFF. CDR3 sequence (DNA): TGCGCCAGCAGCTTGGTTAGGTATAATGAGCAGTTCTTC.

CDR3 coding DNA: TGTGCCATCAGCAACAGGGTAGAAGCTTTCTTT. Translation: CAISNRVEAFF. V and J are TRBV10-3 and TRBJ1-1, with D possibly being TRBD1 (6 bases). Germline CDR1 is ENHRY and CDR2 is SYGVKD. V gave up 6 bases and J gave up 8 bases, with 10 bases separating them. The CDR3 length is 11 residues.

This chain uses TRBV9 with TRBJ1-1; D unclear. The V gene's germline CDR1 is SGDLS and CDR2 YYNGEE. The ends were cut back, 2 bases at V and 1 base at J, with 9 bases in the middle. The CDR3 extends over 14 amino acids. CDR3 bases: TGTGCCAGCAGCGTGGGCCGGGAGAACACTGAAGCTTTCTTT. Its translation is CASSVGRENTEAFF. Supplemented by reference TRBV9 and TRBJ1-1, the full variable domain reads DSGVTQTPKHLITATGQRVTLRCSPRSGDLSVYWYQQSLDQGLQFLIQYYNGEERAKGNILERFSAQQFPDLHSELNLSSLELGDSALYFCASSVGRENTEAFFGQGTRLTVV.

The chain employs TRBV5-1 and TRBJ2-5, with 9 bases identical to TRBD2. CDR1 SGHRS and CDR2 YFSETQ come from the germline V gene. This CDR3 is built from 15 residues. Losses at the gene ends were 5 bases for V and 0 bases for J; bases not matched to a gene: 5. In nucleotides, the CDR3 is TGCGCCAGCAGTTTCAGCGGGAGGTACCAAGAGACCCAGTACTTC. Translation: CASSFSGRYQETQYF.

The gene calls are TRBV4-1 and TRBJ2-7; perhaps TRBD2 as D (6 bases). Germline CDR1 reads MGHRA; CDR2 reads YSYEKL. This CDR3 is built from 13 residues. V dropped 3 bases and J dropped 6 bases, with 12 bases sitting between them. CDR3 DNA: TGCGCCAGCAGCCAGGCCGGGGGTGGCGAGCAGTACTTC. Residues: CASSQAGGGEQYF.

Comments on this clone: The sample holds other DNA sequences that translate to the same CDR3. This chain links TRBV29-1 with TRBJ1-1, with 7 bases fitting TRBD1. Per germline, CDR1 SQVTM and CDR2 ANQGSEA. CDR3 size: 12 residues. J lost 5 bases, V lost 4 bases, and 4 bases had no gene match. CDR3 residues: CSVVAGGTEAFF. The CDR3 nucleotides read TGCAGCGTTGTGGCAGGGGGTACTGAAGCTTTCTTT.

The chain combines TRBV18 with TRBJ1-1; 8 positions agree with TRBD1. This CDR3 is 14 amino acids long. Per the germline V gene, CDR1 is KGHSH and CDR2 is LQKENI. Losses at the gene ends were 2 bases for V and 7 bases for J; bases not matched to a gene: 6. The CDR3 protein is CASSPETGEVEAFF. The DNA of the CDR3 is TGTGCCAGCTCACCAGAGACAGGGGAGGTTGAAGCTTTCTTT.

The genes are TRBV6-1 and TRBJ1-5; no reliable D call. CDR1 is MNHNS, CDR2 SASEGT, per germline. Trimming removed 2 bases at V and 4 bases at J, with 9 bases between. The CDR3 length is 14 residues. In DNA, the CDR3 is TGTGCCAGCAGTGAAAAAAGAAGTAATCAGCCCCAGCATTTT. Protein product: CASSEKRSNQPQHF.

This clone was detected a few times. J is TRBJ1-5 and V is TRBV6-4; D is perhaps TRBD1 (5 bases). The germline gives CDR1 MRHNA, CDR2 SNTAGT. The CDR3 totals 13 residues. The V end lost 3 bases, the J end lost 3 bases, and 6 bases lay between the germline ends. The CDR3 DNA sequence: TGTGCCAGCAGTGAGGGGGTCAATCAGCCCCAGCATTTT. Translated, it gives CASSEGVNQPQHF.

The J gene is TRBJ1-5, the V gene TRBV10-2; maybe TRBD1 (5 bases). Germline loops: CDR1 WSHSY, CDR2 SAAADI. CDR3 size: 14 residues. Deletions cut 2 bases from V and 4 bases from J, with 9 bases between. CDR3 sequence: CASSELGGNQPQHF. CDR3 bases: TGCGCCAGCAGTGAGCTTGGGGGAAATCAGCCCCAGCATTTT.

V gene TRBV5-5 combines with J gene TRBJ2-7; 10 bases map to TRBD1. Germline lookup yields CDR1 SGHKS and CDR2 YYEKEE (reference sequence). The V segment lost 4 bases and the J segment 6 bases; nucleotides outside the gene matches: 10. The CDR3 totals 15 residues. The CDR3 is CASSPGQGYVVEQYF. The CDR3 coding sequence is TGTGCCAGCAGCCCGGGACAGGGGTATGTCGTCGAGCAGTACTTC.

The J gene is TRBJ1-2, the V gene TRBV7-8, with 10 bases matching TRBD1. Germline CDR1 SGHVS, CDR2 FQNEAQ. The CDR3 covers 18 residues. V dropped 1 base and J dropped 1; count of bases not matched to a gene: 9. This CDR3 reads CASSLERDRGGDNYGYTF. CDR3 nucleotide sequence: TGTGCCAGCAGCTTAGAGAGGGACAGGGGAGGAGATAACTATGGCTACACCTTC.

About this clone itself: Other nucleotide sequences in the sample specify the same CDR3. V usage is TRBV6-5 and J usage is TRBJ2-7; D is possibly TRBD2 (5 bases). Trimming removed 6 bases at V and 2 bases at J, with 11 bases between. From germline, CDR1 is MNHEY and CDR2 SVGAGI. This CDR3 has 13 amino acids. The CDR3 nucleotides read TGTGCCAGCAGCCTCGGACTTACCTACGAGCAGTACTTC. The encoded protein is CASSLGLTYEQYF.

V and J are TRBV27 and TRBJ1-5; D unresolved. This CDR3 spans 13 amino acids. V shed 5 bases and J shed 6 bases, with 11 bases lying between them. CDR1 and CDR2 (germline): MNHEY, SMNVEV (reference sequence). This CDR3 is CASSTLRGQPQHF. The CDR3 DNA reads TGTGCCAGCAGTACTCTGCGGGGTCAGCCCCAGCATTTT.

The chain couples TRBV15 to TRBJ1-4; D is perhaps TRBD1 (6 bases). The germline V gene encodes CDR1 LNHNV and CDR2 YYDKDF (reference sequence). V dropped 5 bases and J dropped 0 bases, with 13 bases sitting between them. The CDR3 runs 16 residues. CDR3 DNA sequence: TGTGCCACCAGCCCGGGGGCCGGAGCAACTAATGAAAAACTGTTTTTT. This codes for CATSPGAGATNEKLFF.

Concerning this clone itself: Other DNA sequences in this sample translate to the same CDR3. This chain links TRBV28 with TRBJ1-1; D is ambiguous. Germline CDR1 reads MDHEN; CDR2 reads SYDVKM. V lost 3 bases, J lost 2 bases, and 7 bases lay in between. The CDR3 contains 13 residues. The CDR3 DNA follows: TGTGCCAGCAGTTTCTCAGGTAACACTGAAGCTTTCTTT. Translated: CASSFSGNTEAFF.

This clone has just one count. CDR3 loop: CATSIWSVSSYEQYF. CDR3 sequence (DNA): TGTGCCACCAGCATATGGAGCGTTAGCTCCTACGAGCAGTACTTC. The V call is TRBV15, the J call TRBJ2-7; the D is unclear. The V end lost 4 bases, the J end lost 0 bases, and 13 bases lay between the germline ends. This CDR3 has 15 amino acids. CDR1 is LNHNV and CDR2 is YYDKDF in the germline V gene (reference sequence). The full variable domain, completed using reference TRBV15 and TRBJ2-7, is DAMVIQNPRYQVTQFGKPVTLSCSQTLNHNVMYWYQQKSSQAPKLLFHYYDKDFNNEADTPDNFQSRRPNTSFCFLDIRSPGLGDTAMYLCATSIWSVSSYEQYFGPGTRLTVT.

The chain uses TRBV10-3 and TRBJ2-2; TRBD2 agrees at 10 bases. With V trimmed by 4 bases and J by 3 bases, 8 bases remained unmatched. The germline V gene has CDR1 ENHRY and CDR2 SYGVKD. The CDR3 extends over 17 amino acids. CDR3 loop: CAISVTSGISDTGELFF. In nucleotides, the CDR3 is TGTGCCATCAGTGTTACTAGCGGGATATCCGACACCGGGGAGCTGTTTTTT.

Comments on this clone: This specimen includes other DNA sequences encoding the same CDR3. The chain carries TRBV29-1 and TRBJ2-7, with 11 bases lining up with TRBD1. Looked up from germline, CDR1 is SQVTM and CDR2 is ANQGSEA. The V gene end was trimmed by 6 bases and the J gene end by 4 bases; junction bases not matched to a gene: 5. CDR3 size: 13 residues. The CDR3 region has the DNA TGCAGCGTCCTAGGACAGGGGGCTTACGAGCAGTACTTC. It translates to CSVLGQGAYEQYF.

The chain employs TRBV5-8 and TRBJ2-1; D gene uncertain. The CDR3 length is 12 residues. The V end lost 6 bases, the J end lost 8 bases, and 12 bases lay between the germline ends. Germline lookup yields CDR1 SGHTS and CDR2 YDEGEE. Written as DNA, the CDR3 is TGTGCCAGCACCCAATCGGGCGATGAGCAGTTCTTC. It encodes CASTQSGDEQFF.

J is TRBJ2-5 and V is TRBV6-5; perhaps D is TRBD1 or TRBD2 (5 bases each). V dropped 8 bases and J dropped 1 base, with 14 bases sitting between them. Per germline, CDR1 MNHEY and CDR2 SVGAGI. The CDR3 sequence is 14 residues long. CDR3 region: CASRRRGPQETQYF. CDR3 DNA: TGTGCCAGCCGCCGACGGGGCCCCCAAGAGACCCAGTACTTC.

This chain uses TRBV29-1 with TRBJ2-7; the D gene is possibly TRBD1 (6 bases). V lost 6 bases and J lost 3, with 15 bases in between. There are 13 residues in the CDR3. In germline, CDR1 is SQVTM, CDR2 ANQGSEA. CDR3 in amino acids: CSVGTDRDYEQYF. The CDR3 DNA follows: TGCAGCGTGGGAACGGACAGAGACTACGAGCAGTACTTC.